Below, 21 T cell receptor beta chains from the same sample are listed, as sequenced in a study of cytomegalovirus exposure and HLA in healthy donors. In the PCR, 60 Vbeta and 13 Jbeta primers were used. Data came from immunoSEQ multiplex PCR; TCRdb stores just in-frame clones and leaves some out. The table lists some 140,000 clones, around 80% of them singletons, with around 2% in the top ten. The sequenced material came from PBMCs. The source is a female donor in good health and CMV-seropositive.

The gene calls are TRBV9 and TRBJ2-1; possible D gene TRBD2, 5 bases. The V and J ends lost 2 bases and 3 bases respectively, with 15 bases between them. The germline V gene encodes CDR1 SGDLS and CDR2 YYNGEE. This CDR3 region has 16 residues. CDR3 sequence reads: CASSVEPGKNYNEQFF. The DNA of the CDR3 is TGTGCCAGCAGCGTCGAACCCGGGAAAAACTACAATGAGCAGTTCTTC.

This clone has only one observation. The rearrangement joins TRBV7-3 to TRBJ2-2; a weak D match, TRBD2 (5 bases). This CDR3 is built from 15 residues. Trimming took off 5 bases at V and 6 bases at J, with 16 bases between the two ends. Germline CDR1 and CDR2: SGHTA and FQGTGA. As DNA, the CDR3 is TGTGCCAGCAGCCATGAGGGAAGGAGCGCCGGGGAGCTGTTTTTT. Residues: CASSHEGRSAGELFF.

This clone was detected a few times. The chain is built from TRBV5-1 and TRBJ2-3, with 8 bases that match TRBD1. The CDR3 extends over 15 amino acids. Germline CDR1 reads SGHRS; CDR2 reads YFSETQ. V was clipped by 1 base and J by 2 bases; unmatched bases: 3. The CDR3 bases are TGCGCCAGCAGCTTGACAGGGGGTAACACAGATACGCAGTATTTT. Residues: CASSLTGGNTDTQYF.

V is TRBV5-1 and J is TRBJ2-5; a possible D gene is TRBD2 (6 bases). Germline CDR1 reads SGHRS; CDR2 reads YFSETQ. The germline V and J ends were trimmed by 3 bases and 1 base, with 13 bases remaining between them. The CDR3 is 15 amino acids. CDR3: CASSSGSSGQETQYF. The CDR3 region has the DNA TGCGCCAGCAGCTCGGGGAGTAGCGGCCAAGAGACCCAGTACTTC.

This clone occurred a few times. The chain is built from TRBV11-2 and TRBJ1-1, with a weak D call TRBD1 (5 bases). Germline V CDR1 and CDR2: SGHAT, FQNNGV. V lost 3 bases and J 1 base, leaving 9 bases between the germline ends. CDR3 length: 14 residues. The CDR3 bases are TGTGCCAGCAGCTTCCTGGGGGGGAACACTGAAGCTTTCTTT. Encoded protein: CASSFLGGNTEAFF. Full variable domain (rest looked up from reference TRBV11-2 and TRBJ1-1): EAGVAQSPRYKIIEKRQSVAFWCNPISGHATLYWYQQILGQGPKLLIQFQNNGVVDDSQLPKDRFSAERLKGVDSTLKIQPAKLEDSAVYLCASSFLGGNTEAFFGQGTRLTVV.

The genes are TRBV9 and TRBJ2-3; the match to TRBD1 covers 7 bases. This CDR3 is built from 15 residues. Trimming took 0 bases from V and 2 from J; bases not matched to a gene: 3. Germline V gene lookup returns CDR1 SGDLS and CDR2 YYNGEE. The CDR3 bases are TGTGCCAGCAGCGTAGAAGGGACAGACACAGATACGCAGTATTTT. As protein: CASSVEGTDTDTQYF.

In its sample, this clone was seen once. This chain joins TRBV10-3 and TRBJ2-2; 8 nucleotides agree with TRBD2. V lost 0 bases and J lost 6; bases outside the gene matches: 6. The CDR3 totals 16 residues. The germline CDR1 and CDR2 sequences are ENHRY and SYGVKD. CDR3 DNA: TGTGCCATCAGTGAGTCCTTCGGGAGGGCCTCCGGGGAGCTGTTTTTT. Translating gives CAISESFGRASGELFF.

This CDR3 reads CASSQNGGHNYGYTF. In DNA, the CDR3 is TGTGCCAGCTCCCAAAATGGGGGACACAACTATGGCTACACCTTC. The chain joins TRBV18 to TRBJ1-2; weak D call: TRBD1 (6 bases). Trimming stripped 6 bases from V and 2 bases from J, with 16 bases between. The CDR3 covers 15 residues. Germline CDR1 KGHSH, CDR2 LQKENI.

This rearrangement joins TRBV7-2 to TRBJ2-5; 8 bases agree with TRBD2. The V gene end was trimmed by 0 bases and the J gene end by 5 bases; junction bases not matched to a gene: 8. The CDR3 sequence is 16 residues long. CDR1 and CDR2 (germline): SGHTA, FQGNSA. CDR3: CASSLARASGRETQYF. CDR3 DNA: TGTGCCAGCAGCTTAGCGAGGGCTAGCGGGCGGGAGACCCAGTACTTC. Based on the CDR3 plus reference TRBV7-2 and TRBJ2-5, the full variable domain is GAGVSQSPSNKVTEKGKDVELRCDPISGHTALYWYRQSLGQGLEFLIYFQGNSAPDKSGLPSDRFSAERTGGSVSTLTIQRTQQEDSAVYLCASSLARASGRETQYFGPGTRLLVL.

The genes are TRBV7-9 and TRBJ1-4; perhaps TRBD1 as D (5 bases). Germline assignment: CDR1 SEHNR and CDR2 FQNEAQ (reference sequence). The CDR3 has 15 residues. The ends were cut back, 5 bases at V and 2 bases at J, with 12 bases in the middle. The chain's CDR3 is CASSDQGRTNEKLFF. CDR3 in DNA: TGTGCCAGCAGCGATCAGGGAAGGACTAATGAAAAACTGTTTTTT.

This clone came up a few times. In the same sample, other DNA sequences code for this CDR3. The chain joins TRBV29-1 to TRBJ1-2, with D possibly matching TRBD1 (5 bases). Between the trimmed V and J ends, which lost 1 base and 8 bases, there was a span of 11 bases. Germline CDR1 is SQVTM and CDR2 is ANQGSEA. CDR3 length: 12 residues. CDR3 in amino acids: CSVEGGAGGYTF. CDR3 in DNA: TGCAGCGTTGAAGGGGGCGCTGGGGGCTACACCTTC. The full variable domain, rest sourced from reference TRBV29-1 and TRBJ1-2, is SAVISQKPSRDICQRGTSLTIQCQVDSQVTMMFWYRQQPGQSLTLIATANQGSEATYESGFVIDKFPISRPNLTFSTLTVSNMSPEDSSIYLCSVEGGAGGYTFGSGTRLTVV.

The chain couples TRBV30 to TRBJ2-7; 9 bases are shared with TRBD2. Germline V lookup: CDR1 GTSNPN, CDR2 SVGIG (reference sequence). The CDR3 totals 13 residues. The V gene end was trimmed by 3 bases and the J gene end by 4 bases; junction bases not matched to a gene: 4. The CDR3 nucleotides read TGTGCCTGGAGAAGAGCGGGAGGTTACGAGCAGTACTTC. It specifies CAWRRAGGYEQYF.

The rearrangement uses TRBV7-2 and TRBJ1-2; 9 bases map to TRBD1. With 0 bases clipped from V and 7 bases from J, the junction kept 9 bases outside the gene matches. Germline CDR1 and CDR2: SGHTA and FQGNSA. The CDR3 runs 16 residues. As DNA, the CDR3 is TGTGCCAGCAGCTTAGCGCTGGAGACAGGGGGAGCTGGCTACACCTTC. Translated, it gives CASSLALETGGAGYTF. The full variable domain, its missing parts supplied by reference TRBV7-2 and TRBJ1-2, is GAGVSQSPSNKVTEKGKDVELRCDPISGHTALYWYRQSLGQGLEFLIYFQGNSAPDKSGLPSDRFSAERTGGSVSTLTIQRTQQEDSAVYLCASSLALETGGAGYTFGSGTRLTVV.

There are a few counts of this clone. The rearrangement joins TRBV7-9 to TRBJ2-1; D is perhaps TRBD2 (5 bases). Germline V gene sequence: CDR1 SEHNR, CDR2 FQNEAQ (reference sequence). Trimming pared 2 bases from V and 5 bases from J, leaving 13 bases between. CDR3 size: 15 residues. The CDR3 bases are TGTGCCAGCAGCTTAATGCCTAGCACCAACAATGAGCAGTTCTTC. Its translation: CASSLMPSTNNEQFF.

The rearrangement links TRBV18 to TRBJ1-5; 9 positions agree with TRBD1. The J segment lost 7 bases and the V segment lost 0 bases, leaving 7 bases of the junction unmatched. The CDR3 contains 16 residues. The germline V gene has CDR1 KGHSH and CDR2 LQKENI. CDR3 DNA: TGTGCCAGCTCACCACCGGGACAGGGAACAGGACAGCCCCAGCATTTT. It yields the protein CASSPPGQGTGQPQHF. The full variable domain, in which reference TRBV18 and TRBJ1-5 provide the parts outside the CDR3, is NAGVMQNPRHLVRRRGQEARLRCSPMKGHSHVYWYRQLPEEGLKFMVYLQKENIIDESGMPKERFSAEFPKEGPSILRIQQVVRGDSAAYFCASSPPGQGTGQPQHFGDGTRLSIL.

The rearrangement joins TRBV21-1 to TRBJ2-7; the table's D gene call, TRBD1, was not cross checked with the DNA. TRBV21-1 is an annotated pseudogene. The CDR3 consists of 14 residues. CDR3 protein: CASSKVNRGYEQYF. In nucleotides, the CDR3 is TGTGCCAGCAGCAAAGTGAACAGGGGCTACGAGCAGTACTTC.

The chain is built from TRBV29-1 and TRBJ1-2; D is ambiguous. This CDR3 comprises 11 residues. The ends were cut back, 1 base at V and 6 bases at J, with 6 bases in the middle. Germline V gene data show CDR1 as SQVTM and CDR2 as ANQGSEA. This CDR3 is CSVEVENGYTF. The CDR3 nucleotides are TGCAGCGTTGAAGTGGAGAATGGCTACACCTTC.

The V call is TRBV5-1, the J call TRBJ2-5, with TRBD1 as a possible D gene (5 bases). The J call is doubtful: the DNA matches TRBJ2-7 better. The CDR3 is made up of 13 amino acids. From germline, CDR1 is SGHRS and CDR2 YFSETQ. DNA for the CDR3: TGCGCCAGCAGTAGTCAGGGTATCAACGAGCAGTACTTC. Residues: CASSSQGINEQYF.

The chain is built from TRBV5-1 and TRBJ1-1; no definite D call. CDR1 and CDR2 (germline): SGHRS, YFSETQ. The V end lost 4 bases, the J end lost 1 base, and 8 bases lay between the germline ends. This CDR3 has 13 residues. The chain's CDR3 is CASSLEGNTEAFF. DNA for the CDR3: TGCGCCAGCAGCCTAGAGGGGAACACTGAAGCTTTCTTT.

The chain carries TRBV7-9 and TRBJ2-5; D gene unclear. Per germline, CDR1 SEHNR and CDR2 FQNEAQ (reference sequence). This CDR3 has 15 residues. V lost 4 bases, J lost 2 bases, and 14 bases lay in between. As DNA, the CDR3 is TGTGCCAGCAGCTGGGTGCCAGCCAGGCAAGAGACCCAGTACTTC. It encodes CASSWVPARQETQYF.

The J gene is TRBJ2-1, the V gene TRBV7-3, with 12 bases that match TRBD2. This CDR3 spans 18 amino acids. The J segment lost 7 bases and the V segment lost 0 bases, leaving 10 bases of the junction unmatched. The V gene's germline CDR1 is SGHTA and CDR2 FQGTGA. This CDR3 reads CASSLTPLLAGGRNEQFF. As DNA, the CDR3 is TGTGCCAGCAGCTTAACCCCATTGCTAGCGGGGGGGAGGAATGAGCAGTTCTTC.